Reported below is one TCR beta chain. The sample is drawn from a study of T cell responses to AZD1222 COVID-19 vaccine. The assay was immunoSEQ multiplex PCR, and TCRdb's table has in-frame clones only and misses some. The sample shows 65,000 to 90,000 clones, approximately 87% of them seen only once. V lost 1 base and J lost 5; bases outside the gene matches: 8. CDR3 size: 15 residues. Germline CDR1 and CDR2: SGHNT and YYREEE (reference sequence). The sequences come from peripheral blood, collected on day 0 of AZD1222 vaccination. The sequence was collected from an adult in good health. The V gene is TRBV5-4, the J gene TRBJ1-1; TRBD1 matches at 7 bases. CDR3 protein: CASSLRQGGRTEAFF. In nucleotides, the CDR3 is TGTGCCAGCAGCTTGCGACAGGGTGGGAGAACTGAAGCTTTCTTT.